These T cell receptor beta chains were read from a single sample in a study of CD8+ T cells in alopecia areata. The protocol was immunoSEQ multiplex PCR, while the TCRdb copy is restricted to in-frame clones and leaves out a portion. The sample has over 90,000 clones, 55% seen once; the top ten hold around 10%. The source material was CD4+ T cells sorted from blood. These receptors all come from a human donor in good health. Both conserved end residues are part of each CDR3. A D gene is named only where the DNA matches it firmly. A row's size may be missing; if present it is once, few, many or a size class.

cdr3_nt,cdr3_aa,d_call,clone_size,j_call,v_call
TGCAGCGTTGGGGACAGATCCTTCTCCTACGAGCAGTACTTC,CSVGDRSFSYEQYF,TRBD1,NA,TRBJ2-7,TRBV29-1
TGTGCCAGCAGCTTGGACCTAGCGGGGGGCTCCTACGAGCAGTACTTC,CASSLDLAGGSYEQYF,TRBD2,NA,TRBJ2-7,TRBV7-2
TGCAGCGTTGAGCCAAAGTTGGGGGGGACTGAAGCTTTCTTT,CSVEPKLGGTEAFF,NA,NA,TRBJ1-1,TRBV29-1
TGTGCCAGCTCACCAAACTACGAGCAGTACTTC,CASSPNYEQYF,NA,NA,TRBJ2-7,TRBV18
TGCAGCGTTTTGGAGCGGGGGTCCTCCTACGAGCAGTACTTC,CSVLERGSSYEQYF,TRBD2,few,TRBJ2-7,TRBV29-1
TGTGCCAGCAGTCTATTGGTGAGGGTGGACACCGGGGAGCTGTTTTTT,CASSLLVRVDTGELFF,NA,NA,TRBJ2-2,TRBV7-9
TGTGCCAGCAGCTCGGGACTAGCGGGGCCCCCAGATACGCAGTATTTT,CASSSGLAGPPDTQYF,TRBD2,NA,TRBJ2-3,TRBV7-8
TGTGCCTGTGGGGCGCGAGGGGCCGCCTACGAGCAGTACTTC,CACGARGAAYEQYF,NA,NA,TRBJ2-7,TRBV30
TGCAGCGTTGAACTGGAGGGGCGGGACGAGCAGTACTTC,CSVELEGRDEQYF,NA,NA,TRBJ2-7,TRBV29-1
TGTGCCAGCAGCTTCGAGCAGGGCACCTACGAGCAGTACTTC,CASSFEQGTYEQYF,NA,NA,TRBJ2-7,TRBV11-2
TGCAGCGTTGGGGCAGGTCAGGAGCAGCCCCAGCATTTT,CSVGAGQEQPQHF,NA,NA,TRBJ1-5,TRBV29-1
TGTGCCAGCAGCTCTTGGGAGGGGAACACCGGGGAGCTGTTTTTT,CASSSWEGNTGELFF,TRBD2,NA,TRBJ2-2,TRBV7-2
TGTGCCAGCAGTTTAGGGCATTCGGCAGATGTTCCAGGGACCCAGTACTTC,CASSLGHSADVPGTQYF,NA,NA,TRBJ2-5,TRBV28
TGTGCCAGCAGCCGTGACTACAATCAGCCCCAGCATTTT,CASSRDYNQPQHF,NA,NA,TRBJ1-5,TRBV4-2
TGTGCCAGCAGCCCCAACCAAGGGGGCAACAATCAGCCCCAGCATTTT,CASSPNQGGNNQPQHF,TRBD1,NA,TRBJ1-5,TRBV7-2
TGTGCCAGCAGTCCCGCCACTGCGTCTACAAATGGCTACACCTTC,CASSPATASTNGYTF,NA,NA,TRBJ1-2,TRBV6-5
TGTGCCAGCACCTCCGCTGGACAGGGTGCGATAGATACGCAGTATTTT,CASTSAGQGAIDTQYF,TRBD1,NA,TRBJ2-3,TRBV5-4
TGTGCCAGCAGCTCTCAGGGGGGGTCCTACGAGCAGTACTTC,CASSSQGGSYEQYF,NA,NA,TRBJ2-7,TRBV7-2
TGTGCCAGCAGTGAAAAGGGGTTAGTGGATGGCTACACCTTC,CASSEKGLVDGYTF,NA,NA,TRBJ1-2,TRBV2
TGTGCCAGCTCCGCATTCGCAGATACGCAGTATTTT,CASSAFADTQYF,NA,NA,TRBJ2-3,TRBV18
TGCAGCGTTTCCGGGACAGGAGACTATGGCTACACCTTC,CSVSGTGDYGYTF,TRBD1,NA,TRBJ1-2,TRBV29-1
TGCAGCGTTGAAGTCAGTCGGGCCCAGAACTATGGCTACACCTTC,CSVEVSRAQNYGYTF,NA,NA,TRBJ1-2,TRBV29-1
TGCGCCAGCAGTCAACCCCCAGCGGGGGACTGGTGGCAGTTCTTC,CASSQPPAGDWWQFF,TRBD2,NA,TRBJ2-1,TRBV23-1
TGTGCCAGCTCACCACCGGCCCAAGAGACCCAGTACTTC,CASSPPAQETQYF,NA,NA,TRBJ2-5,TRBV18
TGTGCCAGCAGCCAAGATAGAAATAAAGGGATGGCTGAGCAGTTCTTC,CASSQDRNKGMAEQFF,NA,few,TRBJ2-1,TRBV4-2
TGCAGCGTTGAGCGTTTGACAGGGGGAGGGCACACTGAAGCTTTCTTT,CSVERLTGGGHTEAFF,TRBD1,NA,TRBJ1-1,TRBV29-1
TGTGCCAGCGGGGGATTGGGCACCGGGGAGCTGTTTTTT,CASGGLGTGELFF,NA,NA,TRBJ2-2,TRBV2
TGTGCCAGCAGCCTCCGGACAGGGATTTACGAGCAGTACTTC,CASSLRTGIYEQYF,TRBD1,NA,TRBJ2-7,TRBV28
TGTGCCAGCAGCGTAGCTAGGGGTATTCAAGAGACCCAGTACTTC,CASSVARGIQETQYF,NA,NA,TRBJ2-5,TRBV9
TGTGCCAGCAGATTAGACTACCAAGAGACCCAGTACTTC,CASRLDYQETQYF,NA,NA,TRBJ2-5,TRBV6-1
TGTGCCAGCAGTTCAGATTTGAACACTGAAGCTTTCTTT,CASSSDLNTEAFF,NA,few,TRBJ1-1,TRBV28
TGTGCTAGTGGAACGGGACAGGGGGCCGAAGCTTTCTTT,CASGTGQGAEAFF,TRBD1,NA,TRBJ1-1,TRBV12-5
TGTGCCTGGGGGGGGCAGGGACAGGGAACCGGGGAGCTGTTTTTT,CAWGGQGQGTGELFF,TRBD1,NA,TRBJ2-2,TRBV30
TGTGCCAGCAGTTACTCGGGAGCTTTGGCCTCCTACGAGCAGTACTTC,CASSYSGALASYEQYF,NA,few,TRBJ2-7,TRBV6-5
TGCGCCAGCGGCCTAGCGGGTGCTAGCTCCTACAATGAGCAGTTCTTC,CASGLAGASSYNEQFF,TRBD2,once,TRBJ2-1,TRBV5-1
TGCGCCAGCAGCAACGGTCGATGGGGGACGAACTATGGCTACACCTTC,CASSNGRWGTNYGYTF,NA,NA,TRBJ1-2,TRBV4-1
TGCAGCGTTGAGCCAGGCAACCTCTATGGCTACACCTTC,CSVEPGNLYGYTF,NA,few,TRBJ1-2,TRBV29-1
TGTGCCACCAGCAGAGATGCCAGGACCTATGGCTACACCTTC,CATSRDARTYGYTF,NA,few,TRBJ1-2,TRBV15
TGTGCCAGCAGCGATCGGACTAGCTCCTACGAGCAGTACTTC,CASSDRTSSYEQYF,TRBD2,NA,TRBJ2-7,TRBV5-4
TGTGCCAGACTACCAGACAGGGGGTGGCAGCCCCAGCATTTT,CARLPDRGWQPQHF,TRBD1,NA,TRBJ1-5,TRBV19
TGTGCCAGCAGCCCGGGACCGGGACTAGCGGAGCAAGAGACCCAGTACTTC,CASSPGPGLAEQETQYF,TRBD2,NA,TRBJ2-5,TRBV13
TGTGCCAGCAGCCCTAGAGGGGGTTCAGCGTCCGGGGAGCTGTTTTTT,CASSPRGGSASGELFF,NA,NA,TRBJ2-2,TRBV7-9
TGTGCCAGCAGCTTAGATGTGGGTCTAGGCAATGAGCAGTTCTTC,CASSLDVGLGNEQFF,NA,NA,TRBJ2-1,TRBV7-2
TGTGCCAGCAGTGATTGGGGGGGCCCGAAAGAGACCCAGTACTTC,CASSDWGGPKETQYF,NA,NA,TRBJ2-5,TRBV2
TGTGCCAGTAGTACCATGTCCGGACAGACTAACTATGGCTACACCTTC,CASSTMSGQTNYGYTF,NA,once,TRBJ1-2,TRBV19
TGCAGCGTTACGCAGGGGGATCGGAATTCACCCCTCCACTTT,CSVTQGDRNSPLHF,TRBD1,once,TRBJ1-6,TRBV29-1
TGTGCCTGTTCCGGGACGGGGAGTGGTGAAGCTTTCTTT,CACSGTGSGEAFF,NA,NA,TRBJ1-1,TRBV30
TGTGCCAGTAGCACAGGCGTCAGGGGGGAGCAGTTCTTC,CASSTGVRGEQFF,TRBD1,NA,TRBJ2-1,TRBV19
TGTGCCAGCAAAGCCGGGACTAGTCTCAATGAGCAGTTCTTC,CASKAGTSLNEQFF,TRBD2,once,TRBJ2-1,TRBV2
TGCGCCAGCAAGGGAGCAGGAGATGGCACTGAAGCTTTCTTT,CASKGAGDGTEAFF,NA,NA,TRBJ1-1,TRBV23-1
TGCAGCGTTGGAGGTCAGGCCAAAAACATTCAGTACTTC,CSVGGQAKNIQYF,NA,once,TRBJ2-4,TRBV29-1
TGTGCCAGCAGTGTCAACAGGGGTAATTCACCCCTCCACTTT,CASSVNRGNSPLHF,TRBD1,NA,TRBJ1-6,TRBV6-1
TGTGGCATACAGGACCTCTCCGGCTACACCTTC,CGIQDLSGYTF,NA,NA,TRBJ1-2,TRBV28
TGTGCCAGCAAACAGGGGGCCCAAGAGACCCAGTACTTC,CASKQGAQETQYF,TRBD1,NA,TRBJ2-5,TRBV2
TGTGCCTGGAGTCCAGGGGATCGGGGCTACACCTTC,CAWSPGDRGYTF,NA,NA,TRBJ1-2,TRBV30